The source of this T cell receptor beta chain is a study of T cell clonality in common variable immunodeficiency. The protocol was immunoSEQ multiplex PCR, while the TCRdb copy is restricted to in-frame clones and leaves out a portion. This sample has thousands of clones, each found more than once. The V gene's germline CDR1 is SQVTM and CDR2 ANQGSEA. V lost 0 bases and J lost 3; bases outside the gene matches: 7. The CDR3 extends over 16 amino acids. This clone occurred a few times. Its antigen is currently unknown. The read stops 3 residues short of the end of the CDR3; the missing end is completed from the germline J gene. Study results and limitations: Repertoire-complication correlations in CVID were limited by patient heterogeneity. Shared TCRbeta clones were fewer between CVID subjects than controls. Common variable immunodeficiency TCR beta sequences reportedly had fewer deletions and N-nucleotide insertions.

CVID subjects were neither ill nor on immunomodulatory or immunosuppressive medication at sampling. Sequenced sample: peripheral blood mononuclear cells. The chain is built from TRBV29-1 and TRBJ2-1; 8 nucleotides match TRBD2. The clonotype comes from a human donor with common variable immunodeficiency. The DNA read from the CDR3 is TGCAGCGTTGAAGATAACAGCGGGAGTTTCTACAATGAG. Protein sequence: CSVEDNSGSFYNE. The full CDR3 protein reads CSVEDNSGSFYNEQFF.